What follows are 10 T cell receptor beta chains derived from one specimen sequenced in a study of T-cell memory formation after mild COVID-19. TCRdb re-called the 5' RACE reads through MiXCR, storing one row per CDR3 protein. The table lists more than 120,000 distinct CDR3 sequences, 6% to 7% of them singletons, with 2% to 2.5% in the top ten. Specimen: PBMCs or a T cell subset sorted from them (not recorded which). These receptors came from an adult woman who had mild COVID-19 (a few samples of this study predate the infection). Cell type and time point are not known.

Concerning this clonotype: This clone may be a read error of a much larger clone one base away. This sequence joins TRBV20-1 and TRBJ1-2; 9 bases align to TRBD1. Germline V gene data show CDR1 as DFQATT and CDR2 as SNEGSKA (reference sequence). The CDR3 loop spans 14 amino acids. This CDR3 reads CSARVGQGIHGYTF. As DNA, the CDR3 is TGCAGTGCTAGAGTGGGACAGGGCATCCATGGGTACACCTTC.

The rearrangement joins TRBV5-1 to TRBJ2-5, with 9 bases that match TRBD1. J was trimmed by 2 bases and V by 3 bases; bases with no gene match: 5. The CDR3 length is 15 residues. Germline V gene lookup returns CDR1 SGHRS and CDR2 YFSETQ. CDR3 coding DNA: TGCGCCAGCAGCTATCGGGGACAGGGTCAAGAGACCCAGTACTTC. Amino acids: CASSYRGQGQETQYF.

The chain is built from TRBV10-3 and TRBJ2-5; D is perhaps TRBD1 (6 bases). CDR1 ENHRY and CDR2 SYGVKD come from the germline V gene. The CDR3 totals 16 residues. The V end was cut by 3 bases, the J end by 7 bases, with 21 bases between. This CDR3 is CAISDPGQGATRTQYF. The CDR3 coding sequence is TGTGCCATCAGTGATCCGGGACAAGGAGCAACTAGGACCCAGTACTTC.

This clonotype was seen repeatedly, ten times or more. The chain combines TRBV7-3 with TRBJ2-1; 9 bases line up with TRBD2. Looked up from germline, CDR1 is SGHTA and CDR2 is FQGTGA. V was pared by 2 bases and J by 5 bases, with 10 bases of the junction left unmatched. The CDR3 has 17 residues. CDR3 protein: CASSLDPRASGNNEQFF. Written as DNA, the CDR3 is TGTGCCAGCAGCTTAGACCCCCGGGCTAGCGGGAACAATGAGCAGTTCTTC.

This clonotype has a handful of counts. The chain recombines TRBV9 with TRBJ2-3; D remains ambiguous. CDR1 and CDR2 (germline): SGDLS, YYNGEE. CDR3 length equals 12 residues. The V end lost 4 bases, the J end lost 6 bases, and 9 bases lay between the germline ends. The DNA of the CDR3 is TGTGCCAGCAGCATACTACAGGATACGCAGTATTTT. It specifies CASSILQDTQYF.

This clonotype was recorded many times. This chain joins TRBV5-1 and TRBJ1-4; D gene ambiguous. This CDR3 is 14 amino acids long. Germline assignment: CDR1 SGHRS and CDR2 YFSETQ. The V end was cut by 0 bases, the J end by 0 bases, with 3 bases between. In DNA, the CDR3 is TGCGCCAGCAGCTTGGGAGCAACTAATGAAAAACTGTTTTTT. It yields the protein CASSLGATNEKLFF.

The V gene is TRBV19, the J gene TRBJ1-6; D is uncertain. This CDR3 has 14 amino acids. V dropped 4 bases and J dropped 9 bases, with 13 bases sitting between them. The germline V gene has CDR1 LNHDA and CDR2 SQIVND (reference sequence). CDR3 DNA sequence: TGTGCCAGTAGTACCTCGGGAGTCGCTTCACCCCTCCACTTT. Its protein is CASSTSGVASPLHF.

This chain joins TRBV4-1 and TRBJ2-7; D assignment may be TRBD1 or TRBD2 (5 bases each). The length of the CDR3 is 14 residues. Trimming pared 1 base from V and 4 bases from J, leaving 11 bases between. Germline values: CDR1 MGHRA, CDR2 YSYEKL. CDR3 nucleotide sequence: TGCGCCAGCAGCCAAGGGGGCGCGGGTTACGAGCAGTACTTC. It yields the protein CASSQGGAGYEQYF.

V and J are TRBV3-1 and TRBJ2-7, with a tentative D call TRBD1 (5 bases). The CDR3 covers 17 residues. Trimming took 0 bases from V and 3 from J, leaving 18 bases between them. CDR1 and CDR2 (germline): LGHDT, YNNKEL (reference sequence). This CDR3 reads CASSQDWGRARDYEQYF. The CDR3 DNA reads TGTGCCAGCAGCCAAGATTGGGGCCGAGCCAGAGACTACGAGCAGTACTTC.

CDR3 nucleotides: TGTGCCAGCAGTGTAAAGGTCAGGAGACGTGAGGAGCAGTACTTC. Residues: CASSVKVRRREEQYF. The chain carries TRBV27 and TRBJ2-7; D uncertain. This CDR3 spans 15 amino acids. CDR1 and CDR2 from the germline V gene are MNHEY and SMNVEV (reference sequence). Trimming took off 5 bases at V and 7 bases at J, with 21 bases between the two ends.